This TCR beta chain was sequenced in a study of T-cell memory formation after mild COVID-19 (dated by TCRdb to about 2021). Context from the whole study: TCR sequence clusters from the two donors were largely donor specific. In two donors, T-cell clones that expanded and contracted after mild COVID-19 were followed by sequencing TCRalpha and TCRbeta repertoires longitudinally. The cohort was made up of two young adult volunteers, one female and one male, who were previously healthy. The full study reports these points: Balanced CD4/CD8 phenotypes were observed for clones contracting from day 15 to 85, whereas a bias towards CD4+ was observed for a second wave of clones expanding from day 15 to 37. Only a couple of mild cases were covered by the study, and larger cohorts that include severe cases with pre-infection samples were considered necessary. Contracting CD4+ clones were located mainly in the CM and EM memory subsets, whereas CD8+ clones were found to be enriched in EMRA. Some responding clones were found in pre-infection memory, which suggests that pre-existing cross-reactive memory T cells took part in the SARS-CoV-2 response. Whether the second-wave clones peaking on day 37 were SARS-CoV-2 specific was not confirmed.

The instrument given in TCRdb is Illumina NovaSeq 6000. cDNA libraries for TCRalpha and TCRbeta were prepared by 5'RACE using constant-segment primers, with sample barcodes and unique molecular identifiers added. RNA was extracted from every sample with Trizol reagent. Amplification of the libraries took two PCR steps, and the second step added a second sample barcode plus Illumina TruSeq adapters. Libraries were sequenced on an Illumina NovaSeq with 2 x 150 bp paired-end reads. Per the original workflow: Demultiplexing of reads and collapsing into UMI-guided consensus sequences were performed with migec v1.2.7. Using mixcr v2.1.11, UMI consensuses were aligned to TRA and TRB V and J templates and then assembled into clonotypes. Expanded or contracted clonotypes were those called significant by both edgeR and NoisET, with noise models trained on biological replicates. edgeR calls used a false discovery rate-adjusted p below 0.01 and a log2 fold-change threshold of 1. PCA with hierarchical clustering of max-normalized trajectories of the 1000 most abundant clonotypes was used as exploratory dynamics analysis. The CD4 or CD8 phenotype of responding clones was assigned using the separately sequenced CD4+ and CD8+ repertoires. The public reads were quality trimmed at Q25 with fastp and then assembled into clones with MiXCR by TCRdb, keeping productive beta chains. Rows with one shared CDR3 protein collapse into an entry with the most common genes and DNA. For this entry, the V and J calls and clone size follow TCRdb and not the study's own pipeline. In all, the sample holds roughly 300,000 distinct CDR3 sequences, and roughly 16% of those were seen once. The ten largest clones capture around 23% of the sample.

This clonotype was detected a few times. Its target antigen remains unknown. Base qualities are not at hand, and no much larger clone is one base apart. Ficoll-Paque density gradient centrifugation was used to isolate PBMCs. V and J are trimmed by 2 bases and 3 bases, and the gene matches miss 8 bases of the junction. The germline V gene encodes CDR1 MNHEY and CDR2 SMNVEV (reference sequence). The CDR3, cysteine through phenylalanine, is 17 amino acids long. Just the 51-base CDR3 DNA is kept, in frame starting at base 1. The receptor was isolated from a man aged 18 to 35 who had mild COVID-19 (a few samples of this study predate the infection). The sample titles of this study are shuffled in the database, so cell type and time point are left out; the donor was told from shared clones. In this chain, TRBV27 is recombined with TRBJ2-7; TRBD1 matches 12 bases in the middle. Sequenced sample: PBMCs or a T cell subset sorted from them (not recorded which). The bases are TGTGCCAGCAGTTTAGGGACCGGGACAGGGGGCTACTACGAGCAGTACTTC. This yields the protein CASSLGTGTGGYYEQYF.